This T cell receptor (beta chain) derives from a study of blood T cell repertoires in COVID-19. About the research overall: T cells, B-cell-depleted T cells, or PBMCs supplied cDNA or gDNA.

Original handling: Reference gene primer amplification in the assay estimated nucleated cell counts. Sequencing was performed with immunoSEQ multiplex PCR; in TCRdb, only in-frame clones are kept and a portion is missing. V and J calls and clone size come straight from that table; D and trimming were deduced from the DNA. The table lists hundreds of thousands of clones, roughly 80% of them singletons. All enrollees were roughly 18 to 89 years old and from under 25 US areas. Participants had their cohort set by participant-reported clinical history. In germline, CDR1 is MNHEY, CDR2 SVGAGI. The CDR3 runs 12 residues. V gave up 5 bases and J gave up 9 bases, with 11 bases separating them.

The sequenced sample was PBMCs or T cells enriched from blood (not recorded which). The origin of this receptor is a middle-aged man who had been exposed to COVID-19. This sequence joins TRBV6-5 and TRBJ2-1; D unclear. The CDR3 sequence: CASSHGLREQFF. CDR3 nucleotide sequence: TGTGCCAGCAGTCATGGGCTACGTGAGCAGTTCTTC.